This section outlines one T cell receptor (beta chain) sequence together with its context. Its matching antigen is unknown. The CDR3 has 15 residues. Germline V gene data show CDR1 as SGHRS and CDR2 as YFSETQ. V lost 2 bases and J lost 4, with 13 bases in between. The source of the sample is a study of human T cells and chemical hapten exposure. For the study at large: Patches that contained 0.01% DPC were applied to the upper back and read at 6 days.

Time point noted: patch test 1, 2 weeks after DPC sensitization. Specified treatment: therapeutic diphenylcyclopropenone sensitization with weekly scalp DPC. Notes on the study in general: TCRs exceeding 1 in 1000 frequency stayed unchanged with DPC sensitization.

TCRdb passed the RACE reads through MiXCR, listing each CDR3 protein once. The repertoire includes 150,000 to 200,000 distinct CDR3 sequences, about 22% of them detected once, and less than 7% sits in the top ten. Sequencing used whole blood, obtained in connection with sensitization to the hapten diphenylcyclopropenone (DPC). The clonotype was recovered from a woman in her forties or fifties with alopecia areata. Some clones in this sample may be carry-over from other donors' samples. V is TRBV5-1 and J is TRBJ2-1; D ambiguous. As DNA, the CDR3 is TGCGCCAGCAGCTTACGGATGGCCGGATACAATGAGCAGTTCTTC. Translation: CASSLRMAGYNEQFF.